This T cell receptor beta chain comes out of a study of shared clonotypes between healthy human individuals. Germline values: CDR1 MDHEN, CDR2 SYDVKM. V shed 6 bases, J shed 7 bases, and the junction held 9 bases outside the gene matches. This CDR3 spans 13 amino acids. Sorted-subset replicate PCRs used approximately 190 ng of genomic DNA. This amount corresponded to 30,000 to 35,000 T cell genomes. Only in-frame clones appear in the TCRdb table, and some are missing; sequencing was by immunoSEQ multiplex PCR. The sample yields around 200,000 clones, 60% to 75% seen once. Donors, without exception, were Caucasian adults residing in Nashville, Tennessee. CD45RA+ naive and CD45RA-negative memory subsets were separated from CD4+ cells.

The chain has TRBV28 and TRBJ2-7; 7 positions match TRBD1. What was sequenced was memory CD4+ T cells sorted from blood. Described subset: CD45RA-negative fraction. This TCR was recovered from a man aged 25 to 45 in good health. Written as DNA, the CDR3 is TGTGCCAGCAGGTTTATCAGGGGGAGTGAGCAGTACTTC. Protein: CASRFIRGSEQYF.